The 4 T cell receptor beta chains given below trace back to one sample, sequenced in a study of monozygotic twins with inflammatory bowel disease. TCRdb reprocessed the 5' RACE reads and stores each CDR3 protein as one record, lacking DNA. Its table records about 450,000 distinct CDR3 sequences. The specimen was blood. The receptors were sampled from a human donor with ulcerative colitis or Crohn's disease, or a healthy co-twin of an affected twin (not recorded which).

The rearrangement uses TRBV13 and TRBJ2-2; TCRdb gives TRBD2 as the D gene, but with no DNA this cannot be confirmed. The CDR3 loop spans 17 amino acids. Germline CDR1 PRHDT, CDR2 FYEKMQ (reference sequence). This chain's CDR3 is CASSSEVAGPNTGELFF.

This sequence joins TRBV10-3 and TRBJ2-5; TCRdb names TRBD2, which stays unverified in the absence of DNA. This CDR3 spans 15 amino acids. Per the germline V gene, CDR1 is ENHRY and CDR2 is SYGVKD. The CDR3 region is CAISRLAGPQETQYF.

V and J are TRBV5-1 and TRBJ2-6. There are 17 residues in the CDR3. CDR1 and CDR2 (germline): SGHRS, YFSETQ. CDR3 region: CASSLSQIKRGANVLTF.

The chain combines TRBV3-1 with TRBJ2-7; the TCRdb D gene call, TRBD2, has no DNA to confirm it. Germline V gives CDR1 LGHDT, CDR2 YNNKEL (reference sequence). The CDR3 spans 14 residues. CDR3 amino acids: CASAMAGGTYEQYF.